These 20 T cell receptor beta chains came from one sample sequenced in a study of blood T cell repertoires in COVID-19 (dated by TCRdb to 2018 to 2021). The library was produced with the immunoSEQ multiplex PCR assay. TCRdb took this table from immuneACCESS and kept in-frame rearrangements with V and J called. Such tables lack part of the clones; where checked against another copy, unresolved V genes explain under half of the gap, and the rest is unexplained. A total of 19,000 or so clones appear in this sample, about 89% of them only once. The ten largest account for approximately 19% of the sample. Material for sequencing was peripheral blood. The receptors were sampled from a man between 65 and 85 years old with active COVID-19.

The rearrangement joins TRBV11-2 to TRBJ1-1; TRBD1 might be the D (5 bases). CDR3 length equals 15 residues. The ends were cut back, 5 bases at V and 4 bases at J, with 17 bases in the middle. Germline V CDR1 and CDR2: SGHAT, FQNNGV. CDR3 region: CASSRSRGGITEAFF. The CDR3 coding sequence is TGTGCCAGCAGCCGCTCGAGGGGAGGAATCACTGAAGCTTTCTTT.

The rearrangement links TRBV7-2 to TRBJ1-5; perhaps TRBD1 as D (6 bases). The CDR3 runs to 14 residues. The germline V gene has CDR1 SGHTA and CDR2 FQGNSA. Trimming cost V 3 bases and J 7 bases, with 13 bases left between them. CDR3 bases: TGTGCCAGCAGCTTCGACAGGTCTGGGCAGCCCCAGCATTTT. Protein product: CASSFDRSGQPQHF.

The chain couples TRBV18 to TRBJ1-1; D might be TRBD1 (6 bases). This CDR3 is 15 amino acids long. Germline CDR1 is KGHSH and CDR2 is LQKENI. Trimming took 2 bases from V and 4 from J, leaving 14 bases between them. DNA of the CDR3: TGTGCCAGCTCACCAGCATTAGGGGGTGGCACTGAAGCTTTCTTT. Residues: CASSPALGGGTEAFF.

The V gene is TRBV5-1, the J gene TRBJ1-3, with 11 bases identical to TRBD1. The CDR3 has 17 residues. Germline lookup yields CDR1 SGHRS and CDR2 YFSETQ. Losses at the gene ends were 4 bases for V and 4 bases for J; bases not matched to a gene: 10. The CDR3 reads CASSATGTGGYGNTIYF. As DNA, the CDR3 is TGCGCCAGCAGCGCCACCGGGACAGGGGGATACGGAAACACCATATATTTT. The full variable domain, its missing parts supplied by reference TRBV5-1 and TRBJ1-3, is KAGVTQTPRYLIKTRGQQVTLSCSPISGHRSVSWYQQTPGQGLQFLFEYFSETQRNKGNFPGRFSGRQFSNSRSEMNVSTLELGDSALYLCASSATGTGGYGNTIYFGEGSWLTVV.

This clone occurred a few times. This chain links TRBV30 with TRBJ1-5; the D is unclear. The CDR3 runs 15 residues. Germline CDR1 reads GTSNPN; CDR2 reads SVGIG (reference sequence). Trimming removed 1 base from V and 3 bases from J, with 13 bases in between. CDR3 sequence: CAWSEESGVNQPQHF. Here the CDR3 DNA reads TGTGCCTGGAGTGAGGAGAGCGGGGTCAATCAGCCCCAGCATTTT. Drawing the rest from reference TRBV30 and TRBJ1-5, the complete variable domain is SQTIHQWPATLVQPVGSPLSLECTVEGTSNPNLYWYRQAAGRGLQLLFYSVGIGQISSEVPQNLSASRPQDRQFILSSKKLLLSDSGFYLCAWSEESGVNQPQHFGDGTRLSIL.

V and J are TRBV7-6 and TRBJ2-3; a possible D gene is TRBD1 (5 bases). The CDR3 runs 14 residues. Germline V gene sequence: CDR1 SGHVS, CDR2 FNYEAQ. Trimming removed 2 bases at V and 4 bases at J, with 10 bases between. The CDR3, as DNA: TGTGCCAGCAGCTTACGGCAGGGCTCAGATACGCAGTATTTT. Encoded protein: CASSLRQGSDTQYF.

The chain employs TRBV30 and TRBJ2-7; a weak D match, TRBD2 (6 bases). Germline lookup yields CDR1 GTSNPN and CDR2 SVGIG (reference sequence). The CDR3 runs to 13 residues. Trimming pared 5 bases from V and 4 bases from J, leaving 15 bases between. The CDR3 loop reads CAWDKEGRYEQYF. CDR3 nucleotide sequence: TGTGCCTGGGACAAGGAGGGGCGGTACGAGCAGTACTTC.

The CDR3, as DNA: TGTGCCACCAGCAGAGACCCCCCAGGGGGCACTAATGAAAAACTGTTTTTT. It specifies CATSRDPPGGTNEKLFF. V gene TRBV15 combines with J gene TRBJ1-4; TRBD1 aligns across 8 bases. Per germline, CDR1 LNHNV and CDR2 YYDKDF (reference sequence). CDR3 length equals 17 residues. The V gene end was trimmed by 0 bases and the J gene end by 2 bases; junction bases not matched to a gene: 5. Filled out from reference TRBV15 and TRBJ1-4, the complete variable domain reads DAMVIQNPRYQVTQFGKPVTLSCSQTLNHNVMYWYQQKSSQAPKLLFHYYDKDFNNEADTPDNFQSRRPNTSFCFLDIRSPGLGDTAMYLCATSRDPPGGTNEKLFFGSGTQLSVL.

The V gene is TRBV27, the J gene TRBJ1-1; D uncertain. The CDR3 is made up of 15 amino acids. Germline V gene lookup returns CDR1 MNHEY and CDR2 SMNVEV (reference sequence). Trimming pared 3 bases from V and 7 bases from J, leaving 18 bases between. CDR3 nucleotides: TGTGCCAGCAGTTTTCCCCCACCCGTACACCATGAAGCTTTCTTT. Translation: CASSFPPPVHHEAFF.

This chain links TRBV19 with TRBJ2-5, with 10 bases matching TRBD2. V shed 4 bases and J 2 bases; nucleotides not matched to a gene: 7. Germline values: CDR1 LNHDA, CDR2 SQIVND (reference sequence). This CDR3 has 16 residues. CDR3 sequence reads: CASSRRTSGEQETQYF. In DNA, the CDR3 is TGTGCCAGTAGTAGGAGAACTAGCGGGGAACAAGAGACCCAGTACTTC.

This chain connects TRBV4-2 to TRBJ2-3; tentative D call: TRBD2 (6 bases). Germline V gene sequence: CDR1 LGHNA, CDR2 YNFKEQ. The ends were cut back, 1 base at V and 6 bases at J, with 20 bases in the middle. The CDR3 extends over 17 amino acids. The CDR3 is CASSQALSRLVRDTQYF. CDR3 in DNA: TGTGCCAGCAGCCAAGCATTGTCCCGACTAGTTAGGGATACGCAGTATTTT.

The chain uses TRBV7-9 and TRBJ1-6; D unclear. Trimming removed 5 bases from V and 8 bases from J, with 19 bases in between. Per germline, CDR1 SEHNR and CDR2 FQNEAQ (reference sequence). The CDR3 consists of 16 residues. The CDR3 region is CASSPPIEGMDSPLHF. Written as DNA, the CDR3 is TGTGCCAGCAGCCCCCCTATTGAGGGAATGGATTCACCCCTCCACTTT.

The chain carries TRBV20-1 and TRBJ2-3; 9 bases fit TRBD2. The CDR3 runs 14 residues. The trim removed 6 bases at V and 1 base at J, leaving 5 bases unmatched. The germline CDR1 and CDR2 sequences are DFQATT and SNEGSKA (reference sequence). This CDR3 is CSASSGRGTDTQYF. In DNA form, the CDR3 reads TGCAGTGCCAGTAGCGGGAGAGGCACAGATACGCAGTATTTT.

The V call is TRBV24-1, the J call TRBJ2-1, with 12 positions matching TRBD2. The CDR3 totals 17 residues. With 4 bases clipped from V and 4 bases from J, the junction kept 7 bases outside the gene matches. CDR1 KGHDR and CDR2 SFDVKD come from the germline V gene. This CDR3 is CATSDATSGRMYNEQFF. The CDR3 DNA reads TGTGCCACCAGTGACGCCACTAGCGGGAGGATGTACAATGAGCAGTTCTTC.

CDR3 protein: CASRTGGPSTEAFF. The CDR3 nucleotides read TGTGCCAGTAGAACAGGGGGCCCGAGCACTGAAGCTTTCTTT. J is TRBJ1-1 and V is TRBV19; 9 positions match TRBD1. CDR3 length equals 14 residues. The germline gives CDR1 LNHDA, CDR2 SQIVND (reference sequence). V lost 6 bases, J lost 4 bases, and 6 bases stayed unmatched.

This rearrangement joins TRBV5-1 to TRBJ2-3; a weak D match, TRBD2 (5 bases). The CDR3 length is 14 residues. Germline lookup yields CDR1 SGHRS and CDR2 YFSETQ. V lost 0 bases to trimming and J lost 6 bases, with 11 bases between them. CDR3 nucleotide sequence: TGCGCCAGCAGCTTGGGCAGCCGAGGGGATACGCAGTATTTT. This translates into CASSLGSRGDTQYF.

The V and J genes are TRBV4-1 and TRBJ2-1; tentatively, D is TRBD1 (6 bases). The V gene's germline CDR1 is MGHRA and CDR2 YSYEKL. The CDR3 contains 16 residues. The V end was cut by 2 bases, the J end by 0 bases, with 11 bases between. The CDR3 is CASSQTQGSSYNEQFF. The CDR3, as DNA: TGCGCCAGCAGCCAAACACAGGGAAGCTCCTACAATGAGCAGTTCTTC.

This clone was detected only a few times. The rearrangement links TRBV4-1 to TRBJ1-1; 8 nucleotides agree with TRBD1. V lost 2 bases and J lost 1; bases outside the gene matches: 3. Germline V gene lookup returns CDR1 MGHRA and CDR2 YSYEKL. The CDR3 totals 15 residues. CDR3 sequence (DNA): TGCGCCAGCAGCCAACTAGGGACAGGGAACACTGAAGCTTTCTTT. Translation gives CASSQLGTGNTEAFF.

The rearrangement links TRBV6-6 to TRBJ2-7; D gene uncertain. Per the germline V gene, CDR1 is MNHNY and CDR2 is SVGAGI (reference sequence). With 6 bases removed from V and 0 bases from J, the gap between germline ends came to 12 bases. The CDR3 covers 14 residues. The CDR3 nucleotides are TGTGCCAGCAGCTCCCTCGGTAGCTCCTACGAGCAGTACTTC. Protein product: CASSSLGSSYEQYF.

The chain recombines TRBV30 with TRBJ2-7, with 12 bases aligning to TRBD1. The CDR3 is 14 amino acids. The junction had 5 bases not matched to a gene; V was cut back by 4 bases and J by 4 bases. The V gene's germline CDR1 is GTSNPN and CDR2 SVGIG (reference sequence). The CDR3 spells CAWNRDRGQYEQYF. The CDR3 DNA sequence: TGTGCCTGGAACCGGGACAGGGGGCAGTACGAGCAGTACTTC.